This is a list of T cell receptor beta chains from one sample in a study of type 1 regulatory T cells. TCRdb re-analysed the reads in MiXCR, keeping a single row per CDR3 protein. Of approximately 20,000 distinct CDR3 sequences in the sample, about 10% were seen once. Sequencing was carried out using CD4+ T cells, either the whole sample or a sorted fraction (not recorded which). The receptors were gathered from a human donor in good health. Each CDR3 is given with its conserved first and last residue. D genes are given only for firm matches. Clone size, where shown, is once, few, many, or a class for clones that have expanded.

J gene,clone size,V gene,D gene,CDR3 protein,CDR3 DNA
TRBJ2-1,-,TRBV5-1,TRBD2,CASSLAGVAGTYNEQFF,TGCGCCAGCAGCTTGGCCGGTGTAGCGGGAACTTACAATGAGCAGTTCTTC
TRBJ2-2,medium-sized,TRBV6-2/TRBV6-3,-,CASSYSGGGTGELFF,TGTGCCAGCAGTTACTCCGGGGGAGGCACCGGGGAGCTGTTTTTT
TRBJ2-7,many,TRBV6-5,TRBD1,CASSPGTGSYEQYF,TGTGCCAGCAGTCCCGGGACAGGGTCTTACGAGCAGTACTTC
TRBJ2-7,many,TRBV20-1,TRBD1,CSAETGGAGYEQYF,TGCAGTGCAGAGACAGGGGGCGCAGGCTACGAGCAGTACTTC
TRBJ2-3,few,TRBV30,-,CAWSVGPDTQYF,TGTGCCTGGAGTGTAGGGCCAGATACGCAGTATTTT
TRBJ2-7,-,TRBV19,-,CASSGQSISYEQYF,TGTGCCAGTAGCGGACAGAGCATCTCCTACGAGCAGTACTTC
TRBJ1-2,few,TRBV20-1,-,CSATLRWGSYGYTF,TGCAGTGCTACCCTAAGATGGGGCTCCTATGGCTACACCTTC
TRBJ2-5,many,TRBV11-3,TRBD2,CARPSPGLKGETQYF,TGTGCCAGACCATCTCCGGGACTAAAAGGGGAGACCCAGTACTTC
TRBJ2-7,many,TRBV5-5,-,CASSLGLANPSYEQYF,TGTGCCAGCAGCTTGGGGCTAGCGAACCCCTCCTACGAGCAGTACTTC
TRBJ1-1,-,TRBV29-1,-,CSAVDLTGAKAFF,TGCAGCGCTGTCGACCTTACCGGGGCCAAAGCTTTCTTT
TRBJ1-5,-,TRBV6-1,TRBD1,CASSVDRVNQPQHF,TGTGCCAGCAGTGTGGACAGGGTGAATCAGCCCCAGCATTTT
TRBJ2-3,many,TRBV29-1,-,CSGIRQANTDTQYF,TGCAGCGGAATCAGACAAGCGAACACAGATACGCAGTATTTT
TRBJ1-1,many,TRBV5-1,-,CASSLSQKGTEAFF,TGCGCCAGCAGCCTGAGTCAAAAAGGCACTGAAGCTTTCTTT
TRBJ2-3,-,TRBV6-5,TRBD2,CASSWGGSSTDTQYF,TGTGCCAGCAGTTGGGGGGGGAGTAGCACAGATACGCAGTATTTT
TRBJ2-1,many,TRBV11-2,TRBD1,CASTSKPGTGAYNEQFF,TGTGCCAGCACCTCCAAACCAGGGACAGGGGCCTACAATGAGCAGTTCTTC
TRBJ2-7,-,TRBV2,-,CASTLSTPRQYF,TGTGCCAGCACCCTATCGACCCCGCGGCAGTACTTC
TRBJ2-6,medium-sized,TRBV29-1,TRBD1,CSVGQGNGGANVLTF,TGCAGCGTGGGACAGGGGAATGGCGGGGCCAACGTCCTGACTTTC
TRBJ2-3,few,TRBV7-3,-,CASSPSGRFTDTQYF,TGTGCCAGCAGCCCCTCCGGCCGCTTCACAGATACGCAGTATTTT
TRBJ2-3,-,TRBV5-1,TRBD2,CASAPRGGGKDTQYF,TGCGCCAGCGCCCCCCGGGGCGGGGGGAAGGATACGCAGTATTTT
TRBJ2-4,few,TRBV24-1,TRBD1,CATSAPGQGNIQYF,TGTGCCACCAGTGCACCGGGACAGGGGAACATTCAGTACTTC
TRBJ1-5,many,TRBV9,-,CASSEEGRSNQPQHF,TGTGCCAGCAGCGAAGAGGGACGGAGCAATCAGCCCCAGCATTTT
TRBJ2-1,many,TRBV5-5,-,CASSSTGGSYNEQFF,TGTGCCAGCAGCTCGACCGGGGGCTCCTACAATGAGCAGTTCTTC